This T cell receptor (beta chain) was observed in a study of early T cells in non-severe SARS-CoV-2 infection. The wider study: Sequencing of bulk RNA from unsorted whole blood was done, without chain pairing.

Attachment of unique molecular identifiers was made to individual cDNA molecules. TCRdb itself ran the 5' RACE reads through MiXCR, one entry per CDR3 protein. Of tens of thousands of distinct CDR3 sequences listed, around 10% were seen once; the top ten hold roughly 4%. Overall study results and limits: VDJdb matching favored anti-spike CD8 responses, missing private and CD4 specificities.

As concerns this clonotype: The antigen is undetermined.

With 2 bases removed from V and 1 base from J, the gap between germline ends came to 8 bases. Per the germline V gene, CDR1 is GTSNPN and CDR2 is SVGIG (reference sequence). The CDR3 is made up of 13 amino acids. The sequencing here drew on whole blood, taken at baseline. This TCR was recovered from an adult who was a healthcare worker with PCR-confirmed SARS-CoV-2 infection or an uninfected control (not recorded which). V is TRBV30 and J is TRBJ2-5, with D hard to call. CDR3 nucleotide sequence: TGTGCCTGGAGTAAGTCTGTCCAAGAGACCCAGTACTTC. Translation: CAWSKSVQETQYF.